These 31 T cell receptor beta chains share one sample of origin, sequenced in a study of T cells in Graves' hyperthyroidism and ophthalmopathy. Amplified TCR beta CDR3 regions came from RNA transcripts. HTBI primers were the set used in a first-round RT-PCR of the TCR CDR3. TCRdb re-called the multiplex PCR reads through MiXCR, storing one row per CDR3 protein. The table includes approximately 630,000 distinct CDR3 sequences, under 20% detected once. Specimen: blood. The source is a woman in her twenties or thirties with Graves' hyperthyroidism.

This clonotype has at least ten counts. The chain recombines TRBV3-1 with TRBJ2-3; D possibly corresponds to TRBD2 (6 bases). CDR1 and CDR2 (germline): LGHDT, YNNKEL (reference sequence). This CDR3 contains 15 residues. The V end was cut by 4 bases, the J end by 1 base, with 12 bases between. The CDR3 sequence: CASSRQGGGTDTQYF. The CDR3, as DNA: TGTGCCAGCAGCCGCCAGGGAGGTGGCACAGATACGCAGTATTTT.

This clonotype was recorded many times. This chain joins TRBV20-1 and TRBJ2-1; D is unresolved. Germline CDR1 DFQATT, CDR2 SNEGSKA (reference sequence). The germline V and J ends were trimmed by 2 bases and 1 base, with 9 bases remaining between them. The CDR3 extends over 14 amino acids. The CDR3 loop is CSARPDGSYNEQFF. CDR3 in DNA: TGCAGTGCTAGACCCGACGGGTCCTACAATGAGCAGTTCTTC.

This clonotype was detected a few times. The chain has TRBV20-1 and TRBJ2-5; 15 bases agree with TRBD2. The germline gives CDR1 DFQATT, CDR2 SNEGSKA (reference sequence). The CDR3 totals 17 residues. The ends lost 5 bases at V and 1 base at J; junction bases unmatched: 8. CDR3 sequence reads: CSASLWGLAGGQETQYF. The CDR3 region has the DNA TGCAGTGCTTCCCTATGGGGACTAGCGGGAGGCCAAGAGACCCAGTACTTC.

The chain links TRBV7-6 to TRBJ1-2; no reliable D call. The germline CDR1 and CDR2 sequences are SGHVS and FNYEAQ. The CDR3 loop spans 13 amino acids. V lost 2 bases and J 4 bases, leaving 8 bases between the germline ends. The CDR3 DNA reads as TGTGCCAGCAGCTTACTTAGTGGCTATGGCTACACCTTC. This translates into CASSLLSGYGYTF. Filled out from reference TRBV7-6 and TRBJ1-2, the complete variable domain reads GAGVSQSPRYKVTKRGQDVALRCDPISGHVSLYWYRQALGQGPEFLTYFNYEAQQDKSGLPNDRFSAERPEGSISTLTIQRTEQRDSAMYRCASSLLSGYGYTFGSGTRLTVV.

This CDR3 is CSASRGSADTQYF. CDR3 sequence (DNA): TGCAGTGCTAGTCGCGGGAGCGCAGATACGCAGTATTTT. V gene TRBV20-1 combines with J gene TRBJ2-3, with 7 bases that match TRBD2. The V gene's germline CDR1 is DFQATT and CDR2 SNEGSKA (reference sequence). V shed 3 bases, J shed 4 bases, and the junction held 4 bases outside the gene matches. The CDR3 is 13 amino acids.

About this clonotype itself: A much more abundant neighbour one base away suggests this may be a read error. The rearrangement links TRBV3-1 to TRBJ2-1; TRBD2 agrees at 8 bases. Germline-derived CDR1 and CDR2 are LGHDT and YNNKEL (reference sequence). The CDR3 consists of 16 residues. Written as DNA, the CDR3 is TGTGCCAGCAGGCAAGGGGTAAGCGGGAGAGGCAATGAGCAGTTCTTC. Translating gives CASRQGVSGRGNEQFF.

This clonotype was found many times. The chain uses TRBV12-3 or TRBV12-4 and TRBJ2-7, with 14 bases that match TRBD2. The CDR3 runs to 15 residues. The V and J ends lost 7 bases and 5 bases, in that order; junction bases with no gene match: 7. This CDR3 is CASKGTSGRLDEQYF. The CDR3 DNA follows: TGTGCCAGCAAAGGGACTAGCGGGAGACTTGACGAGCAGTACTTC.

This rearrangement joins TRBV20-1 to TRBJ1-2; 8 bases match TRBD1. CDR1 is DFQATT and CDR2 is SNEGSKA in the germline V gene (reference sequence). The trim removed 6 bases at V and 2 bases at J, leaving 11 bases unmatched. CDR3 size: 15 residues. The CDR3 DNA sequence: TGCAGTGCCGGAGGACAGGGCCTTGTAAACTATGGCTACACCTTC. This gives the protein CSAGGQGLVNYGYTF.

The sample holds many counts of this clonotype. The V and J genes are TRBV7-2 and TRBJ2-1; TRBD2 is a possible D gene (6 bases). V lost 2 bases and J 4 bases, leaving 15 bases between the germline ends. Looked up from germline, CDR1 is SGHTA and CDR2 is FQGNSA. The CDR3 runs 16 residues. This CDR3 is CASSLIAGSAYNEQFF. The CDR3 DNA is TGTGCCAGCAGCTTAATTGCCGGGAGCGCTTACAATGAGCAGTTCTTC.

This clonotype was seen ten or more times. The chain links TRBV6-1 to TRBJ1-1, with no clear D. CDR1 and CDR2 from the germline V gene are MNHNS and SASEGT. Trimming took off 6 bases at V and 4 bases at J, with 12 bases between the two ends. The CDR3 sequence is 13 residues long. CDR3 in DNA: TGTGCCAGCAGGAGTAAAATGGGCACTGAAGCTTTCTTT. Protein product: CASRSKMGTEAFF.

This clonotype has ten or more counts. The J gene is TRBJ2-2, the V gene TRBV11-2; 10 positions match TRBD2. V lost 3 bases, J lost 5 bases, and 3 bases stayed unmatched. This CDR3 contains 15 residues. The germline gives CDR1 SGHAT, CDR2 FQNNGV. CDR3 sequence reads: CASSLQTSGTGELFF. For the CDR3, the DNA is TGTGCCAGCAGCTTGCAGACTAGCGGGACCGGGGAGCTGTTTTTT.

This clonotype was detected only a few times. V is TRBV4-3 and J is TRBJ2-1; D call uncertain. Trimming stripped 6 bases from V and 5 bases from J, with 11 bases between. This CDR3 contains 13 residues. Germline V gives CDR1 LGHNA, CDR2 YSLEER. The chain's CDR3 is CASSFVLNNEQFF. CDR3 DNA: TGCGCCAGCAGTTTCGTTCTCAACAATGAGCAGTTCTTC.

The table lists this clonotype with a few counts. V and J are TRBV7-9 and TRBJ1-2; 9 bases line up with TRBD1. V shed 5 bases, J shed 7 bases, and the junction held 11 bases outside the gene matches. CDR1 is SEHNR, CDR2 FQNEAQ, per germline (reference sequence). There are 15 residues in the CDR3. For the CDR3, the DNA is TGTGCCAGCAGCGAATCAAACAGGGGGCCTAGTGGCTACACCTTC. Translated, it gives CASSESNRGPSGYTF.

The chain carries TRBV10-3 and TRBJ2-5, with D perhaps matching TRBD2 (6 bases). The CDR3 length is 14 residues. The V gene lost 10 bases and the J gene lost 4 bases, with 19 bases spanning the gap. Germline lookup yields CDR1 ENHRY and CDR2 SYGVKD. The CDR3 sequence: CATTAERVRETQYF. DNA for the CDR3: TGTGCCACCACCGCCGAGCGGGTCCGAGAGACCCAGTACTTC.

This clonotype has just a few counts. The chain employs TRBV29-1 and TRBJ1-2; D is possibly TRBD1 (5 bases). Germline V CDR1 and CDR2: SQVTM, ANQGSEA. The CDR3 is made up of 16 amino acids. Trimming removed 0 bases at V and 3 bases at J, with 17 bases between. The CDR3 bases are TGCAGCGTTGAAGATCAAGTGCAGGGCGAAGACTATGGCTACACCTTC. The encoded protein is CSVEDQVQGEDYGYTF.

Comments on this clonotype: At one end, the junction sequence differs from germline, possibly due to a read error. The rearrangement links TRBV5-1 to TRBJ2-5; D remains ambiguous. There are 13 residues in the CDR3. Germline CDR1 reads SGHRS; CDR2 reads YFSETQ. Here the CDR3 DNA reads TGCGCCAGCAGCTTTACACGACAAGAGGCCCAGTACTTC. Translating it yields CASSFTRQEAQYF.

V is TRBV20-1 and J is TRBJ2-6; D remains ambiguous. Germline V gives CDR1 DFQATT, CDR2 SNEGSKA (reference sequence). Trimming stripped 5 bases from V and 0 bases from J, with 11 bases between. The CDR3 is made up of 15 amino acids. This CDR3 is CSAADIHSGANVLTF. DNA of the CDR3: TGCAGTGCTGCGGATATTCACTCTGGGGCCAACGTCCTGACTTTC.

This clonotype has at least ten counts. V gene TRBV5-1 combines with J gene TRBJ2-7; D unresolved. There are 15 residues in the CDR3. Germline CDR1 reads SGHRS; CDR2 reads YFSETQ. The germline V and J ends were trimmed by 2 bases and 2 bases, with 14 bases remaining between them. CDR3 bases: TGCGCCAGCAGCTTCACGCCAGGCCTTACCTACGAGCAGTACTTC. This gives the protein CASSFTPGLTYEQYF.

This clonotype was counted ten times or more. The CDR3, as DNA: TGTGCCAGCAGCTTAGACGGGAGGGCCTCCTACAATGAGCAGTTCTTC. Encoded protein: CASSLDGRASYNEQFF. V usage is TRBV7-2 and J usage is TRBJ2-1; 8 nucleotides agree with TRBD2. The V and J ends lost 1 base and 0 bases, in that order; junction bases with no gene match: 2. This CDR3 is built from 16 residues. The germline CDR1 and CDR2 sequences are SGHTA and FQGNSA.

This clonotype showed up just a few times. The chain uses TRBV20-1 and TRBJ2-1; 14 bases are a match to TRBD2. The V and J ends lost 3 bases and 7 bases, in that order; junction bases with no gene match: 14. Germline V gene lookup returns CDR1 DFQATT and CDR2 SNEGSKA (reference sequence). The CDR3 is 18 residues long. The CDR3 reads CSASTSGLAGGRLNEQFF. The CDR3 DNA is TGCAGTGCTAGCACATCCGGACTAGCGGGAGGCCGCCTTAATGAGCAGTTCTTC.

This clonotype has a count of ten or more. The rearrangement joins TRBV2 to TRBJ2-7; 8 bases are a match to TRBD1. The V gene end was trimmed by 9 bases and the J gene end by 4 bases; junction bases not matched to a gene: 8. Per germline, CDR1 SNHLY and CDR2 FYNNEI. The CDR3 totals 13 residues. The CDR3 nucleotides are TGTGCCAGTAGAAGGACAGGGATATACGAGCAGTACTTC. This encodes CASRRTGIYEQYF.

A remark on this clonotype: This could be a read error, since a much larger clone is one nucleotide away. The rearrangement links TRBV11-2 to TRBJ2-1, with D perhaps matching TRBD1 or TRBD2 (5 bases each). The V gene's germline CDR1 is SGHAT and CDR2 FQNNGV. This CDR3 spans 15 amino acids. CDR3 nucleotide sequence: TGTGCCAGCAGCCTAGACATGGGGGTCTACAATGAGCAGTCCTTC. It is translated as CASSLDMGVYNEQSF.

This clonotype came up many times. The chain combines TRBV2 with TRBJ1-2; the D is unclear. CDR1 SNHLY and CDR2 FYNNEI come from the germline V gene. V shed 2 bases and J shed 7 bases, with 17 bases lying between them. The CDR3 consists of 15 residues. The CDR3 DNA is TGTGCCAGCAGTGAACTTTGGAGACTCGAAAGTGGCTACACCTTC. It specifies CASSELWRLESGYTF.

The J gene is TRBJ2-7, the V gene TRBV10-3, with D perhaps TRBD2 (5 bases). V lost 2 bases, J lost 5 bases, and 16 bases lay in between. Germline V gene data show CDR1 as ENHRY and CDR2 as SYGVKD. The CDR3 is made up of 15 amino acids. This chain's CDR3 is CAISEPTLALNEQYF. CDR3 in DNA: TGTGCCATCAGTGAGCCGACTCTAGCTTTAAACGAGCAGTACTTC.

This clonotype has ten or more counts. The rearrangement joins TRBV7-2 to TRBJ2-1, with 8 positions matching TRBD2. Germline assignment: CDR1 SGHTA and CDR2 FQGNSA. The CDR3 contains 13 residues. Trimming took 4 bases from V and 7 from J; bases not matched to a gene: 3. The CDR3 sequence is CASSSAGGNEQFF. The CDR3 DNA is TGTGCCAGCAGCTCGGCGGGAGGAAATGAGCAGTTCTTC.

The CDR3 sequence: CASSQGGAQANYGYTF. The DNA of the CDR3 is TGCGCCAGCAGCCAAGGGGGGGCCCAAGCTAACTATGGCTACACCTTC. The rearrangement uses TRBV4-1 and TRBJ1-2; TRBD1 is a possible D gene (6 bases). The V and J ends lost 1 base and 0 bases respectively, with 12 bases between them. This CDR3 is 16 amino acids long. Germline values: CDR1 MGHRA, CDR2 YSYEKL.

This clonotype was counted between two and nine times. The CDR3 DNA follows: TGTGCCCCCGATACGCAGTATTTT. It translates to CAPDTQYF. The V gene is TRBV7-9, the J gene TRBJ2-3; D uncertain. The CDR3 sequence is 8 residues long. V gave up 11 bases and J gave up 6 bases, with 3 bases separating them. Germline loops: CDR1 SEHNR, CDR2 FQNEAQ (reference sequence).

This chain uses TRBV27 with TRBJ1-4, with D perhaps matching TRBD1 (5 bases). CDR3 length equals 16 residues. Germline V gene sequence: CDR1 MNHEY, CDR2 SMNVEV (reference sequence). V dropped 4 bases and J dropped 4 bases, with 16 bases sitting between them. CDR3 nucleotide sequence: TGTGCCAGCAGTTCGGGACGGTCTTACTATAATGAAAAACTGTTTTTT. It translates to CASSSGRSYYNEKLFF.

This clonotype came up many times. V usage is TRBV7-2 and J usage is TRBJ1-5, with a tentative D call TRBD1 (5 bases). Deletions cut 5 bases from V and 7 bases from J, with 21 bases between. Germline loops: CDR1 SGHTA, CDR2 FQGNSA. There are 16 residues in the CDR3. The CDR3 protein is CASSPDGVGVGQPQHF. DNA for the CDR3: TGTGCCAGCAGCCCAGACGGGGTAGGGGTCGGACAGCCCCAGCATTTT.

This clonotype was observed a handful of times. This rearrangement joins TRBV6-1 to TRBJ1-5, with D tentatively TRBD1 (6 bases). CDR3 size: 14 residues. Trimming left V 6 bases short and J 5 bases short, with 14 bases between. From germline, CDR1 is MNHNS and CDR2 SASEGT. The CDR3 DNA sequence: TGTGCCAGCAGCCTCACAGGGTTTGATCAGCCCCAGCATTTT. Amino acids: CASSLTGFDQPQHF.

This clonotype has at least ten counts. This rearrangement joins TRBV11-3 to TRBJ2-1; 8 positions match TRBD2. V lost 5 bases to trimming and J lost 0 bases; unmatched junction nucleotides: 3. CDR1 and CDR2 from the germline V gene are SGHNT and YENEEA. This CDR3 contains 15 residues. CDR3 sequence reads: CASSKSGGSYNEQFF. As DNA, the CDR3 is TGTGCCAGCAGCAAAAGCGGGGGCTCCTACAATGAGCAGTTCTTC. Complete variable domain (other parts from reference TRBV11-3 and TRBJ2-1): EAGVVQSPRYKIIEKKQPVAFWCNPISGHNTLYWYLQNLGQGPELLIRYENEEAVDDSQLPKDRFSAERLKGVDSTLKIQPAELGDSAVYLCASSKSGGSYNEQFFGPGTRLTVL.